These T cell receptor beta chains were read from a single sample in a study of OX40 agonist ivuxolimab in advanced cancers. Method: immunoSEQ multiplex PCR; TCRdb's copy keeps in-frame clones and lacks some. The sample carries some 72,000 clones, almost 95% recorded once. Source: CD4+ or CD8+ T cells sorted from blood, taken in a trial of the OX40 agonist ivuxolimab. The origin of the receptors is an adult with an advanced solid tumor such as melanoma, head and neck, liver or kidney cancer. CDR3s include the opening cysteine and the closing phenylalanine or tryptophan. Each record gives: J gene, clone size, D gene, V gene, CDR3 DNA, CDR3 protein. D genes are given only for firm matches. Clone size is not always given. Where it is, it says once, few, many or a class for expanded clones.

j_gene: TRBJ2-1; abundance: once; d_gene: -; v_gene: TRBV19; CDR3nt: TGTGCCAGTAGTACGTGGGGTATTCGGTTCTTC; CDR3aa: CASSTWGIRFF
j_gene: TRBJ1-1; abundance: -; d_gene: TRBD1; v_gene: TRBV27; CDR3nt: TGTGCCAGCCGGACAGGCGGGAGGACTGAAGCTTTCTTT; CDR3aa: CASRTGGRTEAFF
j_gene: TRBJ2-3; abundance: -; d_gene: TRBD2; v_gene: TRBV6-6; CDR3nt: TGTGCCAGCGGATTGGGGGGGGACACAGATACGCAGTATTTT; CDR3aa: CASGLGGDTDTQYF
j_gene: TRBJ2-7; abundance: -; d_gene: TRBD1; v_gene: TRBV2; CDR3nt: TGTGCCAGCAGTGAAGCGTCCGCAGGGGGATCCTTC; CDR3aa: CASSEASAGGSF
j_gene: TRBJ1-6; abundance: -; d_gene: TRBD1; v_gene: TRBV7-2; CDR3nt: TGTGCCAGCAGCTCGCGACAGGGTAATTCACCCCTCCACTTT; CDR3aa: CASSSRQGNSPLHF
j_gene: TRBJ2-5; abundance: -; d_gene: TRBD2; v_gene: TRBV5-6; CDR3nt: TGTGCCAGCAGCCGCCTAGCGGGGGGGCCGAGGGAGACCCAGTACTTC; CDR3aa: CASSRLAGGPRETQYF
j_gene: TRBJ1-2; abundance: once; d_gene: -; v_gene: TRBV5-1; CDR3nt: TGCGCCAGCAGCTTGGGGACAGACGGCTACACCTTC; CDR3aa: CASSLGTDGYTF
j_gene: TRBJ2-6; abundance: -; d_gene: -; v_gene: TRBV18; CDR3nt: TGTGCCAGCTCACCCAGGGGCGGACTGACTGGGGCCAACGTCCTGACTTTC; CDR3aa: CASSPRGGLTGANVLTF
j_gene: TRBJ2-7; abundance: -; d_gene: TRBD1; v_gene: TRBV7-6; CDR3nt: TGTGCCAGCAGCCGCGACAGGGCTGACGAGCAGTACTTC; CDR3aa: CASSRDRADEQYF
j_gene: TRBJ2-7; abundance: -; d_gene: TRBD2; v_gene: TRBV10-3; CDR3nt: TGTGCCATCAGCAAGACTAGCGGGGCCTACGAGCAGTACTTC; CDR3aa: CAISKTSGAYEQYF
j_gene: TRBJ2-7; abundance: -; d_gene: TRBD2; v_gene: TRBV6-5; CDR3nt: TGTGCCAGCAGGAATGGCGGGAGAGCCCCCTACGAGCAGTACTTC; CDR3aa: CASRNGGRAPYEQYF
j_gene: TRBJ1-6; abundance: -; d_gene: -; v_gene: TRBV7-9; CDR3nt: TGTGCCAGCAGCTTAGTAGGGGCCATCGTCGGTTCACCCCTCCACTTT; CDR3aa: CASSLVGAIVGSPLHF
j_gene: TRBJ2-2; abundance: -; d_gene: -; v_gene: TRBV7-9; CDR3nt: TGTGCCAGCAACGGAGGAAACCTCGGCGGGAAGAACACCGGGGAGCTGTTTTTT; CDR3aa: CASNGGNLGGKNTGELFF